This is a list of T cell receptor beta chains from one sample in a study of cytomegalovirus exposure and HLA in healthy donors. The data were produced by immunoSEQ multiplex PCR, yet TCRdb's version contains in-frame clones alone and is incomplete. The sample holds about 110,000 clones, 70% to 80% seen once. Sequencing was performed on PBMCs. The origin of the receptors is a man aged 18 to 30 in good health and CMV-seronegative. Both conserved end residues are part of each CDR3. The order of the fields is clone size, J gene, D gene, V gene, CDR3 DNA, CDR3 protein. A D gene is named only where the DNA matches it firmly. Where a row states a size, it is once, few, many or the class of an expanded clone; other rows omit it.

>once|TRBJ2-3|TRBD2|TRBV27
TGTGCCAGCAGGACTAGCGGGGGGGGAGCAGATACGCAGTATTTT
CASRTSGGGADTQYF
>NA|TRBJ2-7|NA|TRBV20-1
TGCAGTCCCCGGACAGACGAGCAGTACTTC
CSPRTDEQYF
>NA|TRBJ2-3|NA|TRBV7-9
TGTGCCAGCAGCTTGGGCCATAGCACAGATACGCAGTATTTT
CASSLGHSTDTQYF
>NA|TRBJ1-2|NA|TRBV14
TGTGCCAGCAGCCAGACAGTGCCCGACAGAAACTATGGCTACACCTTC
CASSQTVPDRNYGYTF
>NA|TRBJ1-1|TRBD1|TRBV7-3
TGTGCCAGCAGTCCCGGCCTCGGACAGGTGGCTTTCTTT
CASSPGLGQVAFF
>NA|TRBJ1-1|NA|TRBV28
TGTGCCAGCGGCACCAATCCCCGGAACACTGAAGCTTTCTTT
CASGTNPRNTEAFF
>few|TRBJ2-1|TRBD2|TRBV7-3
TGTGCCAGCAGCCCCCGACCAGGCGGGGGAGGTTACAATGAGCAGTTCTTC
CASSPRPGGGGYNEQFF
>once|TRBJ1-1|TRBD1|TRBV7-2
TGTGCCAGCAGCGTTGGGGACAGGGGTGAAGCTTTCTTT
CASSVGDRGEAFF
>NA|TRBJ1-5|NA|TRBV21-1
TGTGCTAATAGCAAGGGGGGGATGAGGCCCCAGCATTTT
CANSKGGMRPQHF
>NA|TRBJ2-7|TRBD2|TRBV4-3
TGCGCCAGCAGCCAGCGGGGGGCCTACGAGCAGTACTTC
CASSQRGAYEQYF
>NA|TRBJ2-2|TRBD1|TRBV7-9
TGTGCCAGCAAACCTGATCCGGTTACAGGGGGGACCGGGGAGCTGTTTTTT
CASKPDPVTGGTGELFF
>NA|TRBJ2-7|NA|TRBV9
TGTGCCAGCAGCCCATTAGGACTTAACTCCTACGAGCAGTACTTC
CASSPLGLNSYEQYF
>NA|TRBJ1-2|NA|TRBV5-1
TGCGCCAGCACAACCGGAGGGGAGGGTACTTACTATGGCTACACCTTC
CASTTGGEGTYYGYTF
>NA|TRBJ2-7|TRBD1|TRBV7-6
TGTGCCAGCAGCTTAGTTCGGGACAGGGCCCACGAGCAGTACTTC
CASSLVRDRAHEQYF
>NA|TRBJ2-3|TRBD1|TRBV11-3
TGTGCCAGCAGCTTAGGAGGGTTACAGGGGAAAAATTCTAGCACAGATACGCAGTATTTT
CASSLGGLQGKNSSTDTQYF
>NA|TRBJ2-5|NA|TRBV25-1
TGTGCCAGCAGTGAATTCGTCTCCAGGGAAGAGACCCAGTACTTC
CASSEFVSREETQYF
>once|TRBJ1-4|TRBD1|TRBV7-9
TGTGCCAGCAGCCCGAGAGCCAGCCCAGGGGGGACTAATGAAAAACTGTTTTTT
CASSPRASPGGTNEKLFF
>once|TRBJ2-6|TRBD2|TRBV5-1
TGCGCCAGCAGCCCTAGGCGGGGGGTTAACTTTGGGGCCAACGTCCTGACTTTC
CASSPRRGVNFGANVLTF
>NA|TRBJ1-5|TRBD1|TRBV5-5
TGTGCCAGCAGCTTGGTCGACAGGGGGCTGAGTCAGCCCCAGCATTTT
CASSLVDRGLSQPQHF
>NA|TRBJ2-2|TRBD2|TRBV7-2
TGTGCCAGCAGCACCGGACTAGCCACCGGGGAGCTGTTTTTT
CASSTGLATGELFF
>NA|TRBJ2-7|TRBD1|TRBV5-6
TGTGCCAGCAGCTATCAGACAGGGCCCTACGAGCAGTACTTC
CASSYQTGPYEQYF
>NA|TRBJ2-7|NA|TRBV6-6
TGTGCCAGCAGTTCCCAACGGGGTTACTCCTACGAGCAGTACTTC
CASSSQRGYSYEQYF
>once|TRBJ2-7|TRBD1|TRBV6-5
TGTGCCAGCAGCCCCACAGGGGTCGAGCAGTACTTC
CASSPTGVEQYF
>NA|TRBJ1-1|NA|TRBV2
TGTGCCAGCCGCGCAGGACAGACGAACACTGAAGCTTTCTTT
CASRAGQTNTEAFF
>few|TRBJ1-1|TRBD1|TRBV7-6
TGTGCCACCAGGGGGCTGGGGACTGAAGCTTTCTTT
CATRGLGTEAFF
>NA|TRBJ2-4|TRBD1|TRBV9
TGTGCCAGCAGCGCGACCGGGACAGCTCTAGGCATTCAGTACTTC
CASSATGTALGIQYF
>NA|TRBJ2-1|NA|TRBV7-3
TGTGCCAGCAGCTTGGGGCGGGGCTCCTACAATGAGCAGTTCTTC
CASSLGRGSYNEQFF
>few|TRBJ2-3|NA|TRBV12-5
TGTGCTAGTGGTTGCCCCCGAAGACTAACAAGGAGGGGTTTGCAGTATTTT
CASGCPRRLTRRGLQYF
>NA|TRBJ2-6|NA|TRBV11-3
TGTGCCAGCAGCTTAGATAGTCAGAGGTCCTCTGGGGCCAACGTCCTGACTTTC
CASSLDSQRSSGANVLTF
>NA|TRBJ1-6|TRBD1|TRBV2
TGTGCCAGTTACAGGGGGTATTATTCACCCCTCCACTTT
CASYRGYYSPLHF
>NA|TRBJ1-6|NA|TRBV18
TGTGCCAGCTCACCAAGCGGAGAATCACCCCTCCACTTT
CASSPSGESPLHF
>NA|TRBJ2-7|TRBD1|TRBV5-1
TGCGCCACCCGACGGGACAGGGGTTACGAGCAGTACTTC
CATRRDRGYEQYF
>once|TRBJ2-3|TRBD1|TRBV5-1
TGCGCCAGCAGCCTGGGACAGTTTCGATTCACAGATACGCAGTATTTT
CASSLGQFRFTDTQYF
>NA|TRBJ1-6|TRBD1|TRBV7-3
TGTGCCAGCAGCTTGACAGGGCTTAATTCACCCCTCCACTTT
CASSLTGLNSPLHF
>NA|TRBJ2-7|TRBD1|TRBV4-3
TGCGCCAGCAGCGCTCGATCGGGACAGGGAGGTAACGAGCAGTACTTC
CASSARSGQGGNEQYF
>NA|TRBJ2-1|NA|TRBV2
TGTGCCAGCAGTGAAGGGAGCTCCTACAATGAGCAGTTCTTC
CASSEGSSYNEQFF
>NA|TRBJ2-3|TRBD1|TRBV7-2
TGTGCCAGCAGCAGTACCGGACAGGACCTAGATACGCAGTATTTT
CASSSTGQDLDTQYF
>NA|TRBJ2-1|TRBD2|TRBV4-2
TGTGCCAGCAGCCAAGATCCCCTGGCTAGCGGGGCCCACAATGAGCAGTTCTTC
CASSQDPLASGAHNEQFF
>NA|TRBJ2-1|TRBD2|TRBV2
TGTGCCAGCATGAGGACTAGCGGGGGCAATGAGCAGTTCTTC
CASMRTSGGNEQFF
>NA|TRBJ1-5|TRBD1|TRBV5-6
TGTGCCAGCAGCTTGGGGGACAGGAGCAATCAGCCCCAGCATTTT
CASSLGDRSNQPQHF
>NA|TRBJ1-1|NA|TRBV6-5
TGTGCCAGCAAAATGGGACAACCCACTGAAGCTTTCTTT
CASKMGQPTEAFF
>NA|TRBJ1-1|NA|TRBV5-1
TGCGCCAGCAGGCGACAGGCCGCTTCGAACACTGAAGCTTTCTTT
CASRRQAASNTEAFF
>few|TRBJ2-1|TRBD2|TRBV5-1
TGCGCCAGCAGCTCCGGGACTAGCGGTCACAATGAGCAGTTCTTC
CASSSGTSGHNEQFF
>NA|TRBJ1-1|TRBD1|TRBV6-1
TGTGCCAGCAGTGAAGGGACAGGATGGAGGAAAGCTTTCTTT
CASSEGTGWRKAFF
>NA|TRBJ1-2|NA|TRBV7-9
TGTGCCAGCAGCTCCACCCCGGCGCAGGGGCATGGCTACACCTTC
CASSSTPAQGHGYTF
>NA|TRBJ2-7|NA|TRBV7-9
TGTGCCAGCAGCTTAACACGCGGGGACGAGCAGTACTTC
CASSLTRGDEQYF
>NA|TRBJ2-6|NA|TRBV2
TGTGCCAGCCTCACAGGGTTTGGGTCTGGGGCCAACGTCCTGACTTTC
CASLTGFGSGANVLTF
>many|TRBJ1-6|TRBD1|TRBV6-1
TGTGCCAGCAGTGACTCGGGACAGCATAATTCACCCCTCCACTTT
CASSDSGQHNSPLHF
>NA|TRBJ2-3|NA|TRBV6-1
TGTGCCAGCAGTGAAGCGATGGGGGCCACAGATACGCAGTATTTT
CASSEAMGATDTQYF
>NA|TRBJ2-3|NA|TRBV13
TGTGCCAGCAGCTCGTTCAGGGGGGGCACAGATACGCAGTATTTT
CASSSFRGGTDTQYF